This TCR beta chain was found in a study of glioma-infiltrating T cells after dendritic cell vaccination. The CDR3 is made up of 14 amino acids. Germline CDR1 is GTSNPN and CDR2 is SVGIG (reference sequence). V trimming: 1 base; J trimming: 7 bases; junction bases outside the gene matches: 5. Clones were sequenced by immunoSEQ multiplex PCR, and TCRdb holds only the in-frame ones, with some missing. Here the sample spans 90,000 to 95,000 clones, roughly four fifths being singletons. Time point indicated: after dendritic cell vaccination, including at tumor progression/relapse. V is TRBV30 and J is TRBJ1-5; 9 positions match TRBD1. The sample consisted of blood, taken after dendritic cell vaccination. The clonotype originates from a human donor with glioblastoma. The CDR3 loop is CAWSEGQGSQPQHF. In DNA, the CDR3 is TGTGCCTGGAGTGAGGGACAGGGATCCCAGCCCCAGCATTTT.